This T cell receptor beta chain was identified during a study of blood T cell repertoires in COVID-19. Study in general: There were acute and convalescent COVID-19 samples, and they came from the United States, Italy and Spain. PBMCs, B-cell-depleted T cells, or T cells provided the cDNA or gDNA that made up the material.

In the authors' workflow: The authors estimated nucleated cell counts from reference gene primer amplification. Measured with immunoSEQ multiplex PCR; TCRdb has only the in-frame clones, and not every one. For V, J and clone size, that table is used; D and trimming come from the DNA. The sample has about 89,000 clones; 80% are singletons. Germline-derived CDR1 and CDR2 are KGHSH and LQKENI. J gave up 3 bases and V 3 bases, and 7 bases lay outside the gene matches. CDR3 length: 15 amino acids. This chain links TRBV18 with TRBJ2-7; 8 bases map to TRBD1. The TCR comes from a woman older than 75 with acute or convalescent COVID-19. The sample was peripheral blood. The CDR3 reads CASSPRTGKDYEQYF. For the CDR3, the DNA is TGTGCCAGCTCACCCCGGACAGGGAAAGACTACGAGCAGTACTTC.